The rows below give T cell receptor beta chains drawn from one sample of a study of blood T cell repertoires in COVID-19. The data were produced by immunoSEQ multiplex PCR, yet TCRdb's version contains in-frame clones alone and is incomplete. The table has some 100,000 clones, 80% seen once; the top ten hold about 12%. Source material: peripheral blood. The source is a woman between 65 and 79 years old with acute or convalescent COVID-19. Each CDR3 is given with its conserved first and last residue. A D gene is named only where the DNA matches it firmly. Where a row states a size, it is once, few, many or the class of an expanded clone; other rows omit it.

d_call	clone_size	v_call	j_call	cdr3_aa	cdr3_nt
-	few	TRBV7-8	TRBJ1-1	CASSLEGSGVTEAFF	TGTGCCAGCAGCTTAGAGGGAAGCGGGGTCACTGAAGCTTTCTTT
-	few	TRBV5-3	TRBJ1-5	CARSFQNTLRRQHHSNQPQHF	TGTGCCAGAAGCTTCCAAAACACCTTGAGACGACAGCATCATAGCAATCAGCCCCAGCATTTT
-	-	TRBV7-2	TRBJ1-2	CASSLDTTYYGYTF	TGTGCCAGCAGCTTAGATACCACTTACTATGGCTACACCTTC
-	few	TRBV30	TRBJ1-6	CAWSTRGNSPLHF	TGTGCCTGGAGTACCCGAGGAAATTCACCCCTCCACTTT
TRBD1	-	TRBV19	TRBJ1-1	CASSTGQGEVDEAFF	TGTGCCAGTAGTACCGGACAGGGTGAAGTTGATGAAGCTTTCTTT
TRBD1	-	TRBV5-1	TRBJ1-5	CASSLRTGGDQPQHF	TGCGCCAGCAGCTTACGAACAGGGGGCGATCAGCCCCAGCATTTT
TRBD1	-	TRBV10-1	TRBJ2-5	CASSRQGPETQYF	TGCGCCAGCAGTAGACAGGGTCCAGAGACCCAGTACTTC
TRBD1	-	TRBV5-4	TRBJ1-2	CASSPPTGTASMVNYGYTF	TGTGCCAGCAGCCCCCCAACCGGGACAGCCTCCATGGTCAACTATGGCTACACCTTC
TRBD1	-	TRBV9	TRBJ2-1	CAGRQGTDNEQFF	TGTGCCGGAAGACAGGGAACCGACAATGAGCAGTTCTTC
TRBD1	-	TRBV6-5	TRBJ2-3	CASSTGTGGTDTQYF	TGTGCCAGCAGTACCGGGACAGGGGGCACAGATACGCAGTATTTT
-	-	TRBV18	TRBJ1-2	CASSPRAEFNYGYTF	TGTGCCAGCTCACCACGGGCAGAATTTAACTATGGCTACACCTTC
TRBD2	-	TRBV30	TRBJ2-5	CAWSGGIAGGGETQYF	TGTGCCTGGAGTGGGGGTATAGCGGGGGGCGGAGAGACCCAGTACTTC
TRBD2	-	TRBV24-1	TRBJ2-5	CATSEFGLAGLGRETQYF	TGTGCCACCAGTGAATTCGGACTAGCGGGGCTTGGTAGGGAGACCCAGTACTTC
TRBD1	-	TRBV6-5	TRBJ1-2	CASSSGTVSGYGYTF	TGTGCCAGCAGTTCCGGGACAGTTTCAGGCTATGGCTACACCTTC
TRBD2	-	TRBV19	TRBJ2-1	CASSVTSGDYNEQFF	TGTGCCAGTAGTGTAACTAGCGGGGATTACAATGAGCAGTTCTTC
TRBD1	-	TRBV2	TRBJ1-1	CASRGTGMHTEAFF	TGTGCCAGCAGGGGGACAGGGATGCACACTGAAGCTTTCTTT
TRBD2	once	TRBV4-2	TRBJ2-3	CASSQDHGGFVDTQYF	TGTGCCAGCAGCCAAGATCACGGGGGGTTTGTTGATACGCAGTATTTT
TRBD1	-	TRBV28	TRBJ1-3	CASSLWSQGAAGNTIYF	TGTGCCAGCAGTTTATGGAGTCAGGGGGCTGCTGGAAACACCATATATTTT
-	-	TRBV25-1	TRBJ2-2	CASSGSNTGELFF	TGTGCCAGCAGTGGCAGTAATACCGGGGAGCTGTTTTTT
-	-	TRBV6-6	TRBJ1-5	CASTNHYNNQPQHF	TGTGCCAGCACCAACCACTACAACAATCAGCCCCAGCATTTT
TRBD1	-	TRBV15	TRBJ2-6	CATTRQGSGANVLTF	TGTGCCACTACCAGACAGGGCTCTGGGGCCAACGTCCTGACTTTC
TRBD1	-	TRBV2	TRBJ1-1	CASSEAGTGFEAFF	TGTGCCAGCAGTGAAGCAGGGACAGGGTTTGAAGCTTTCTTT
TRBD2	-	TRBV3-1/TRBV3-2	TRBJ2-2	CASSQVGGYTGELFF	TGTGCCAGCAGCCAAGTGGGGGGGTACACCGGGGAGCTGTTTTTT
TRBD1	-	TRBV19	TRBJ1-2	CASSRPEDRRGYGYTF	TGTGCCAGTAGCAGACCGGAGGACAGGAGGGGATATGGCTACACCTTC
TRBD1	-	TRBV6-2/TRBV6-3	TRBJ2-2	CASSFGRDRFPGELFF	TGTGCCAGCAGTTTCGGCCGGGACAGGTTCCCCGGGGAGCTGTTTTTT
-	-	TRBV28	TRBJ1-5	CASSRGNNQPQHF	TGTGCCAGCAGCAGGGGTAACAATCAGCCCCAGCATTTT
TRBD2	-	TRBV12-3/TRBV12-4	TRBJ2-3	CASRRGGTDTQYF	TGTGCCAGCAGGCGGGGGGGTACAGATACGCAGTATTTT
TRBD1	-	TRBV28	TRBJ1-6	CASSRPGQGTNSPLHF	TGTGCCAGCAGCCGTCCTGGACAGGGTACGAATTCACCCCTCCACTTT
-	-	TRBV18	TRBJ1-2	CASSLAGADYGYTF	TGTGCCAGCTCACTGGCGGGGGCGGACTATGGCTACACCTTC
TRBD1	-	TRBV19	TRBJ2-7	CASSARDRFYEQYF	TGTGCCAGTAGTGCCAGGGACAGATTCTACGAGCAGTACTTC
-	few	TRBV4-2	TRBJ1-1	CASSQISTGNTEAFF	TGTGCCAGCAGCCAAATCTCAACAGGGAACACTGAAGCTTTCTTT
-	-	TRBV6-1	TRBJ1-3	CASSEFSTAGNTIYF	TGTGCCAGCAGTGAATTCTCGACGGCAGGGAACACCATATATTTT
TRBD1	-	TRBV6-5	TRBJ1-6	CASSFLTGGNSPLHF	TGTGCCAGCAGTTTTTTGACAGGGGGTAATTCACCCCTCCACTTT
TRBD1	-	TRBV28	TRBJ2-5	CASSQQGKETQYF	TGTGCCAGCAGCCAACAGGGGAAAGAGACCCAGTACTTC
TRBD2	-	TRBV5-1	TRBJ2-3	CASKRGGMDTQYF	TGCGCCAGCAAGCGGGGGGGCATGGATACGCAGTATTTT
-	-	TRBV12-3/TRBV12-4	TRBJ2-4	CAVQGDKNIQYF	TGTGCCGTACAGGGTGACAAAAACATTCAGTACTTC
TRBD1	once	TRBV7-2	TRBJ2-2	CASSARQGGELFF	TGTGCCAGCAGCGCCCGACAGGGGGGTGAGCTGTTTTTT
-	-	TRBV10-3	TRBJ1-2	CAINLGEGGGYTF	TGTGCCATCAACCTAGGGGAGGGTGGAGGCTACACCTTC
-	-	TRBV7-9	TRBJ1-6	CASSGLGGRENSPLHF	TGTGCCAGCAGCGGGCTCGGGGGTCGGGAGAATTCACCCCTCCACTTT
-	-	TRBV27	TRBJ1-1	CASSSVASGESTEAFF	TGTGCCAGCAGTTCCGTCGCCTCCGGGGAAAGCACTGAAGCTTTCTTT